This T cell receptor beta chain emerged from a study of cytomegalovirus exposure and HLA in healthy donors. The study, taken as a whole, reports: In vitro experiments confirmed that three CMV-associated chains were specific for CMV antigens. High specificity and sensitivity for cytomegalovirus status were reported for the classifier.

About this clone itself: Its antigen is undetermined.

Method: immunoSEQ multiplex PCR; TCRdb's copy keeps in-frame clones and lacks some. The table records more than 55,000 clones, approximately 94% of them present only once. From germline, CDR1 is SNHLY and CDR2 FYNNEI. Trimming pared 6 bases from V and 0 bases from J, leaving 15 bases between. The CDR3 extends over 16 amino acids. The chain joins TRBV2 to TRBJ1-5, with D maybe TRBD1 (6 bases). The TCR originated in a woman between 18 and 29 years old in good health and CMV-seronegative. The sequencing input was PBMCs. Here the CDR3 reads CASRLTGIYSNQPQHF. The CDR3 DNA is TGTGCCAGCAGACTAACAGGGATCTATAGCAATCAGCCCCAGCATTTT.